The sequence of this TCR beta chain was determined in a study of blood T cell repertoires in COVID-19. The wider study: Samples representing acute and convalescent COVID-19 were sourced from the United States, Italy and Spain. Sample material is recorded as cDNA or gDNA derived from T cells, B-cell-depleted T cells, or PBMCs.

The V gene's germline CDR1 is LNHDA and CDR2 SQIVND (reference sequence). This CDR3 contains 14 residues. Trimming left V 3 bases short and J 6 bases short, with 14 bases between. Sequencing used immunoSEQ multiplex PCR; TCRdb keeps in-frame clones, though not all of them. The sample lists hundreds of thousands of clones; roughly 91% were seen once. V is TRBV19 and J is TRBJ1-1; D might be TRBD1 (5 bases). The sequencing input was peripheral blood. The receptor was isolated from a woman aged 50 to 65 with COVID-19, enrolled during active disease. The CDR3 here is CASSMAGNRAEAFF. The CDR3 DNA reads TGTGCCAGTAGTATGGCAGGGAATAGGGCTGAAGCTTTCTTT.